This TCR beta chain was captured by sequencing in a study of CD8 T cells in ankylosing spondylitis. Study-wide findings and caveats: Ankylosing spondylitis blood appeared to carry a characteristic TCR beta motif of roughly eight highly homologous variants.

The germline V and J ends were trimmed by 3 bases and 2 bases, with 12 bases remaining between them. The CDR3 is 16 residues long. CDR1 KGHDR and CDR2 SFDVKD come from the germline V gene. On this clonotype itself: Its target is not known.

Preparation of TCR beta libraries was done by quantitative 5'-RACE with molecular barcodes. TCRdb re-analysed the 5' RACE reads in MiXCR, keeping a single row per CDR3 protein. Of some 330,000 distinct CDR3 sequences listed, less than 9.5% were seen once; the top ten hold about 14%. The sequence derives from a male donor with ankylosing spondylitis. The chain is built from TRBV24-1 and TRBJ2-2, with D possibly being TRBD1 (5 bases). The sequenced material came from blood, either unsorted or a sorted T cell fraction (not recorded which). The CDR3 DNA sequence: TGTGCCACCAGTGATACTCGGACACTCAACACCGGGGAGCTGTTTTTT. Its translation: CATSDTRTLNTGELFF.